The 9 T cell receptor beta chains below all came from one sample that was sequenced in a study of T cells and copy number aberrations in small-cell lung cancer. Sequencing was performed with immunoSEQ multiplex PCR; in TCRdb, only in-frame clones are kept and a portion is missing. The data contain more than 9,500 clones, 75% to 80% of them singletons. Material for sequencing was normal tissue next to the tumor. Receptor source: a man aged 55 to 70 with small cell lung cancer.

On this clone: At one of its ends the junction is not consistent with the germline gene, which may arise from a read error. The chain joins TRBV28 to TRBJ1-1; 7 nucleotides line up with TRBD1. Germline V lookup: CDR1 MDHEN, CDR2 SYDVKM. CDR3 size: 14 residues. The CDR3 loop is CANSSQDRFSTAFF. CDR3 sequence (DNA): TGTGCCAACAGTTCACAGGACAGGTTTTCTACAGCTTTCTTT. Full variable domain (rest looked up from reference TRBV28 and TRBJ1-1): DVKVTQSSRYLVKRTGEKVFLECVQDMDHENMFWYRQDPGLGLRLIYFSYDVKMKEKGDIPEGYSVSREKKERFSLILESASTNQTSMYLCANSSQDRFSTAFFGQGTRLTVV.

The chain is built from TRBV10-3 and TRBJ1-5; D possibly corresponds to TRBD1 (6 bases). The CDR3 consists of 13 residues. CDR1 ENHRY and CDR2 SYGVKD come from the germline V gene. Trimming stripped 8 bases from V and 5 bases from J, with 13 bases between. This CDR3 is CAIGQGIDQPQHF. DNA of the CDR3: TGTGCCATCGGGCAGGGGATCGATCAGCCCCAGCATTTT.

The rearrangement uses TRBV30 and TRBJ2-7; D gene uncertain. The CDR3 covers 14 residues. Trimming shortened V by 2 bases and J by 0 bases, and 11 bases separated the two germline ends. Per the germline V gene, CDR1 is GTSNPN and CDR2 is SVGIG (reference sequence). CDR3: CAWSPRSFSYEQYF. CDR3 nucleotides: TGTGCCTGGAGTCCCAGATCATTCTCCTACGAGCAGTACTTC.

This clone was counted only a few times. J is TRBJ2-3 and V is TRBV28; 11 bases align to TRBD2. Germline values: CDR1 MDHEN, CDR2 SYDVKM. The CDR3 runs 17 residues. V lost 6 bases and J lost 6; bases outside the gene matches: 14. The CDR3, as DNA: TGTGCCAGCAGCACAGTAGCGGGAGGGGAGGGCAGGGATACGCAGTATTTT. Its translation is CASSTVAGGEGRDTQYF.

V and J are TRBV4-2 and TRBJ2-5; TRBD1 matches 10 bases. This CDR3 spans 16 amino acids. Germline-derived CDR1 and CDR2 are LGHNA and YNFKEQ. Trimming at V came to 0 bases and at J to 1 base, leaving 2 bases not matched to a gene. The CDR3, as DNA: TGTGCCAGCAGCCAAGAGGGACAGGGGTTCCAAGAGACCCAGTACTTC. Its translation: CASSQEGQGFQETQYF.

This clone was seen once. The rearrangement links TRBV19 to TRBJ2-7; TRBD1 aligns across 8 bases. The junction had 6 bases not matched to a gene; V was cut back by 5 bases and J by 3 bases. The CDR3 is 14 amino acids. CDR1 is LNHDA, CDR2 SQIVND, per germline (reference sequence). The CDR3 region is CASSPHRGIYEQYF. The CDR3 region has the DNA TGTGCCAGTAGTCCCCACAGGGGGATCTACGAGCAGTACTTC.

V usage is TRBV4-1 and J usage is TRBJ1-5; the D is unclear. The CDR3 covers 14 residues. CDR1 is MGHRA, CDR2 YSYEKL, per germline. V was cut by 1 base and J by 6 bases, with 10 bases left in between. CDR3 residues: CASSQGRGSQPQHF. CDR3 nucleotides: TGCGCCAGCAGCCAAGGGCGTGGAAGTCAGCCCCAGCATTTT.

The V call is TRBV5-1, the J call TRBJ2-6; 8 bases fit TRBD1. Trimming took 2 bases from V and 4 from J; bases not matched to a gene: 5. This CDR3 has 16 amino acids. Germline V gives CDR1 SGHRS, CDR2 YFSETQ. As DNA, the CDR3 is TGCGCCAGCAGCTTATGGACAGGGTCCGGGGCCAACGTCCTGACTTTC. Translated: CASSLWTGSGANVLTF. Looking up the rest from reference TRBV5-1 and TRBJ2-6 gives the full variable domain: KAGVTQTPRYLIKTRGQQVTLSCSPISGHRSVSWYQQTPGQGLQFLFEYFSETQRNKGNFPGRFSGRQFSNSRSEMNVSTLELGDSALYLCASSLWTGSGANVLTFGAGSRLTVL.

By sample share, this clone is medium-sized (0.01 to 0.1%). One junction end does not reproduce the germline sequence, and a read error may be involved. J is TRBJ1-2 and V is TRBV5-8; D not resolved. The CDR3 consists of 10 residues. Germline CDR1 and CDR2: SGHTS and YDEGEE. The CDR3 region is CASSPWRRSF. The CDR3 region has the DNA TGTGCCAGCAGCCCTTGGAGGCGGTCCTTC.